This T cell receptor (beta chain) was profiled in a study of shared clonotypes between healthy human individuals. Using immunoSEQ multiplex PCR, the repertoire was profiled, and TCRdb retains in-frame clones only, with some absent. The sample lists about 480,000 clones, more than 65% occurring once. This clone was recorded only once. Germline CDR1 is SGHVS and CDR2 is FNYEAQ. Trimming removed 2 bases at V and 2 bases at J, with 8 bases between. The CDR3 is made up of 14 amino acids. The source is a woman aged 40 to 55 in good health. Some clones in this sample may be carry-over from other donors' samples. Input material: PBMCs. This rearrangement joins TRBV7-6 to TRBJ2-3; perhaps TRBD2 as D (5 bases). The CDR3 sequence is CASSLSEATDTQYF. DNA for the CDR3: TGTGCCAGCAGCTTATCGGAGGCCACAGATACGCAGTATTTT.